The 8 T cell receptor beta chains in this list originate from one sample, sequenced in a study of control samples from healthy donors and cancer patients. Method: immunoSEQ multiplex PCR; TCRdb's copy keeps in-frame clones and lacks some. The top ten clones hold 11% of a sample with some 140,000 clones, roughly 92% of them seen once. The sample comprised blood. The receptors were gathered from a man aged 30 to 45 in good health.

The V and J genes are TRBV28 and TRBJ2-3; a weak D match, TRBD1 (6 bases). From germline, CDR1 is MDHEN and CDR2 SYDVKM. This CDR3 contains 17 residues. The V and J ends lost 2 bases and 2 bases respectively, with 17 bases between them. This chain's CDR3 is CASSLNSGQTVTDTQYF. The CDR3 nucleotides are TGTGCCAGCAGTTTAAACTCCGGACAGACGGTCACAGATACGCAGTATTTT. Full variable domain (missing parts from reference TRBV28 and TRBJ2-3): DVKVTQSSRYLVKRTGEKVFLECVQDMDHENMFWYRQDPGLGLRLIYFSYDVKMKEKGDIPEGYSVSREKKERFSLILESASTNQTSMYLCASSLNSGQTVTDTQYFGPGTRLTVL.

DNA of the CDR3: TGTGCCAGTAGTATTGTCGGGAGTTTTGCGAACACCGGGGAGCTGTTTTTT. It specifies CASSIVGSFANTGELFF. The V and J genes are TRBV19 and TRBJ2-2, with a possible D match to TRBD2 (6 bases). The CDR3 is 17 amino acids. CDR1 LNHDA and CDR2 SQIVND come from the germline V gene (reference sequence). V shed 3 bases and J shed 0 bases, with 14 bases lying between them.

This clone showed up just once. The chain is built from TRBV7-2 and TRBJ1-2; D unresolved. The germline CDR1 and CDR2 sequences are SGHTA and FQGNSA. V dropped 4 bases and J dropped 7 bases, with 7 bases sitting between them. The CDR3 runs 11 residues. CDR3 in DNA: TGTGCCAGCAGCTCGGTCAGTGGCTACACCTTC. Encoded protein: CASSSVSGYTF.

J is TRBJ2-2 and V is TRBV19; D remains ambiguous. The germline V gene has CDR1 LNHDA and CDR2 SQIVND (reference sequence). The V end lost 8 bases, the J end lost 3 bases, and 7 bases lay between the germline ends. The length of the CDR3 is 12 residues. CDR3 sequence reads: CASATYTGELFF. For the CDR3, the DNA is TGTGCCAGTGCTACATACACCGGGGAGCTGTTTTTT.

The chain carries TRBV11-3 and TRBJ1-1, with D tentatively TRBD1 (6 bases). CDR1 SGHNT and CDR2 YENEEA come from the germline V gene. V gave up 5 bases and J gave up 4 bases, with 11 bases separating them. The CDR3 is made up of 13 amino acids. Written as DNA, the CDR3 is TGTGCCAGCAGCAAACAGGGAGGCACTGAAGCTTTCTTT. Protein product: CASSKQGGTEAFF.

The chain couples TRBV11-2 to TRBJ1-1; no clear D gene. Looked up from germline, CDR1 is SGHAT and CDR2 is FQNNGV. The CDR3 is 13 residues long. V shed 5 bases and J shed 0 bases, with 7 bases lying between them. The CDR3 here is CASSNQMNTEAFF. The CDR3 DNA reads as TGTGCCAGCAGCAATCAGATGAACACTGAAGCTTTCTTT.

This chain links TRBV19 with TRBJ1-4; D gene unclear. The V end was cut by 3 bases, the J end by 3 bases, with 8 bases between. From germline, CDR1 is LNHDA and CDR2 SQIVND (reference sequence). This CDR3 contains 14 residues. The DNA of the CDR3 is TGTGCCAGTAGTATCTCCGTGGCTAATGAAAAACTGTTTTTT. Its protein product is CASSISVANEKLFF.

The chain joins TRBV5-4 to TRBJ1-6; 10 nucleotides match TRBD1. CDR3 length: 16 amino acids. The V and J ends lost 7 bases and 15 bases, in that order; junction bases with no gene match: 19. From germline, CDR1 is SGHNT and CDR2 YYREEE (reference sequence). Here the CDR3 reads CASLPSIRTGGRLLHF. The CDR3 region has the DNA TGTGCCAGCCTCCCTTCGATAAGGACAGGGGGAAGACTCCTCCACTTT.